These 14 T cell receptor beta chains share one sample of origin, sequenced in a study of OX40 agonist ivuxolimab in advanced cancers. Libraries were prepared by immunoSEQ multiplex PCR; TCRdb keeps only in-frame clonotypes and omits some of them. The table includes 35,000 to 45,000 clones, 85% to 90% detected once. The starting material was CD4+ or CD8+ T cells sorted from blood, obtained in a trial of the OX40 agonist ivuxolimab. The receptors originated from an adult with an advanced solid tumor such as melanoma, head and neck, liver or kidney cancer.

A word on this clone: Its ends do not fully match the called genes, so a read error is possible. The rearrangement uses TRBV7-7 and TRBJ2-1, with D perhaps matching TRBD2 (6 bases). Germline values: CDR1 SSHAT, CDR2 FNYEAQ (reference sequence). This CDR3 spans 14 amino acids. The CDR3 DNA is TGTGCTAGCAGCCCCAGCGGGTTGGGCAATGAGCAGTTCTTC. Encoded protein: CASSPSGLGNEQFF.

This clone showed up just once. Here the CDR3 reads CASSPNAPRGGELGYTF. The DNA of the CDR3 is TGTGCCAGCTCACCAAATGCCCCAAGAGGGGGCGAACTTGGCTACACCTTC. This sequence joins TRBV18 and TRBJ1-2, with 7 bases fitting TRBD1. CDR1 is KGHSH, CDR2 LQKENI, per germline. This CDR3 has 17 amino acids. The junction had 16 bases not matched to a gene; V was cut back by 2 bases and J by 7 bases.

This clone was seen a single time. The V and J genes are TRBV6-1 and TRBJ2-3; D ambiguous. V was shortened by 1 base and J by 4 bases, with 12 bases between the two germline ends. The CDR3 is 15 residues long. CDR1 is MNHNS and CDR2 is SASEGT in the germline V gene. The CDR3 loop is CASSEVMSDPDTQYF. The CDR3 DNA follows: TGTGCCAGCAGTGAAGTTATGAGCGACCCAGATACGCAGTATTTT.

V gene TRBV4-2 combines with J gene TRBJ1-2; 8 nucleotides line up with TRBD1. Per germline, CDR1 LGHNA and CDR2 YNFKEQ. This CDR3 has 15 amino acids. Trimming took 1 base from V and 4 from J; bases not matched to a gene: 5. In nucleotides, the CDR3 is TGTGCCAGCAGCCAAGGAACCGGGACAGGCTATGGCTACACCTTC. Translation: CASSQGTGTGYGYTF.

The chain links TRBV7-2 to TRBJ2-3, with no clear D. This CDR3 spans 14 amino acids. CDR1 is SGHTA, CDR2 FQGNSA, per germline. The V and J ends lost 5 bases and 0 bases respectively, with 9 bases between them. The CDR3 DNA sequence: TGTGCCAGCAGCATACAGAAAAGCACAGATACGCAGTATTTT. It specifies CASSIQKSTDTQYF.

The chain is built from TRBV7-9 and TRBJ2-2; 12 bases are a match to TRBD2. V lost 3 bases, J lost 5 bases, and 4 bases stayed unmatched. The V gene's germline CDR1 is SEHNR and CDR2 FQNEAQ (reference sequence). The CDR3 covers 16 residues. The CDR3 DNA is TGTGCCAGCAGCTTTGGACTAGCGGGAATGACCGGGGAGCTGTTTTTT. Translation gives CASSFGLAGMTGELFF. The full variable domain, its missing parts supplied by reference TRBV7-9 and TRBJ2-2, is DTGVSQNPRHKITKRGQNVTFRCDPISEHNRLYWYRQTLGQGPEFLTYFQNEAQLEKSRLLSDRFSAERPKGSFSTLEIQRTEQGDSAMYLCASSFGLAGMTGELFFGEGSRLTVL.

V gene TRBV14 combines with J gene TRBJ2-1, with 8 bases fitting TRBD1. The CDR3 is 17 amino acids. The V gene end was trimmed by 1 base and the J gene end by 0 bases; junction bases not matched to a gene: 5. Germline CDR1 and CDR2: SGHDN and FVKESK. CDR3 region: CASSQVRDRSSYNEQFF. The DNA of the CDR3 is TGTGCCAGCAGCCAAGTTAGGGACAGGAGCTCCTACAATGAGCAGTTCTTC.

The chain combines TRBV29-1 with TRBJ1-1; 7 bases map to TRBD1. V trimming: 7 bases; J trimming: 4 bases; junction bases outside the gene matches: 3. CDR3 length: 11 amino acids. The V gene's germline CDR1 is SQVTM and CDR2 ANQGSEA. CDR3: CSGQGGTEAFF. The CDR3 region has the DNA TGCAGCGGACAGGGAGGCACTGAAGCTTTCTTT.

This sequence joins TRBV6-5 and TRBJ1-2, with 9 bases fitting TRBD1. Per germline, CDR1 MNHEY and CDR2 SVGAGI. V shed 5 bases and J 3 bases; nucleotides not matched to a gene: 1. The CDR3 is made up of 13 amino acids. CDR3 region: CASSRTGDYGYTF. The CDR3 nucleotides read TGTGCCAGCAGTCGGACAGGGGACTATGGCTACACCTTC.

The chain employs TRBV7-2 and TRBJ1-2; 10 bases align to TRBD1. This CDR3 has 16 amino acids. The V gene end was trimmed by 1 base and the J gene end by 8 bases; junction bases not matched to a gene: 10. Germline V CDR1 and CDR2: SGHTA, FQGNSA. This CDR3 is CASSLESTGGAGGYTF. The CDR3 nucleotides are TGTGCCAGCAGCTTAGAATCGACAGGGGGCGCGGGAGGCTACACCTTC.

The chain recombines TRBV28 with TRBJ2-7; D is uncertain. Germline CDR1 MDHEN, CDR2 SYDVKM. V was pared by 5 bases and J by 4 bases, with 12 bases between. The CDR3 totals 13 residues. CDR3 coding DNA: TGTGCCAGCAGTACCCCCGAGCGTTACGAGCAGTACTTC. Translation gives CASSTPERYEQYF.

The J gene is TRBJ1-1, the V gene TRBV20-1; D is ambiguous. Germline loops: CDR1 DFQATT, CDR2 SNEGSKA (reference sequence). This CDR3 contains 11 residues. The V end lost 6 bases, the J end lost 7 bases, and 12 bases lay between the germline ends. The CDR3 DNA sequence: TGCAGTGCCGAGCGACCTGATGAAGCTTTCTTT. The encoded protein is CSAERPDEAFF.

The CDR3 reads CASRRETGGTGELFF. The DNA for the CDR3 is TGTGCCAGTAGGAGGGAGACGGGGGGCACCGGGGAGCTGTTTTTT. The V call is TRBV25-1, the J call TRBJ2-2; 7 bases are shared with TRBD2. The CDR3 contains 15 residues. J lost 4 bases, V lost 9 bases, and 11 bases had no gene match. From germline, CDR1 is MGHDK and CDR2 SYGVNS.

The chain joins TRBV28 to TRBJ1-1, with TRBD1 matching 10 bases. Trimming at V came to 4 bases and at J to 8 bases, leaving 4 bases not matched to a gene. Germline CDR1 is MDHEN and CDR2 is SYDVKM. This CDR3 contains 13 residues. The CDR3 sequence is CASSSGQGLEAFF. The DNA for the CDR3 is TGTGCCAGCAGTTCGGGACAGGGGTTAGAAGCTTTCTTT.